This T cell receptor beta chain was observed in a study of PD-1 blockade in classical Hodgkin lymphoma. Every patient was affected by relapse after autologous stem cell transplantation, while exposure to brentuximab vedotin was not uniform. Assay used: immunoSEQ multiplex PCR; TCRdb lists only in-frame clones, some missing. The sample lists 47,000 or so clones, 73% seen once, with about 11% in the top ten. This CDR3 region has 15 residues. The V gene end was trimmed by 3 bases and the J gene end by 2 bases; junction bases not matched to a gene: 7. CDR1 is SNHLY, CDR2 FYNNEI, per germline. Sequenced material: peripheral blood mononuclear cells (PBMCs), taken at baseline. The V and J genes are TRBV2 and TRBJ2-7; 7 nucleotides match TRBD1. This TCR derives from a human donor with classical Hodgkin lymphoma. CDR3 in DNA: TGTGCCAGCAGTGACGGATACAGGGGCCCCTACGAGCAGTACTTC. Encoded protein: CASSDGYRGPYEQYF.